Listed here are 5 T cell receptor beta chains from one sample, sequenced in a study of cytomegalovirus exposure and HLA in healthy donors (TCRdb year 2017). The library was built by means of the immunoSEQ multiplex PCR assay. For the multiplex PCR, a mixture combining 60 forward primers for TCR Vbeta segments and 13 reverse primers for TCR Jbeta segments was used. The immuneACCESS repertoire file appears here via TCRdb, limited to in-frame rearrangements. These files lack a portion of the clones; in checked studies, under half of the deficit traces to unresolved V genes, and the cause of the others is not known. The sample has about 150,000 clones on record, about four fifths of them singletons. The ten biggest clones cover approximately 2.6% of the sample. What was sequenced was PBMCs. The receptors were gathered from a man between 18 and 29 years old in good health and CMV-seronegative.

Written as DNA, the CDR3 is TGTGCCAGCAGCTTAGCCCCAGATAACTCTGGAAACACCATATATTTT. Translating it yields CASSLAPDNSGNTIYF. V is TRBV7-6 and J is TRBJ1-3; no reliable D call. V lost 0 bases and J 0 bases, leaving 9 bases between the germline ends. Germline CDR1 SGHVS, CDR2 FNYEAQ. The CDR3 runs 16 residues.

The V call is TRBV5-1, the J call TRBJ1-1, with D hard to call. Trimming took 2 bases from V and 6 from J, leaving 11 bases between them. Germline V CDR1 and CDR2: SGHRS, YFSETQ. CDR3 size: 13 residues. This CDR3 is CASSFDVGAEAFF. The DNA for the CDR3 is TGCGCCAGCAGCTTTGACGTCGGAGCTGAAGCTTTCTTT.

The J gene is TRBJ1-1, the V gene TRBV21-1; the table's D call of TRBD1 was not tested on the DNA. TRBV21-1 is recorded as a pseudogene. This CDR3 is 12 amino acids long. The CDR3 DNA reads as TGTGCCAGCAGCGAATTACAGGGGTGGGCTTTCTTT. It specifies CASSELQGWAFF.

This clone was picked up a small number of times. The junction does not match germline at one end; this may be a read error. The chain employs TRBV6-4 and TRBJ2-6; 7 positions match TRBD1. The CDR3 spans 16 residues. Germline CDR1 is MRHNA and CDR2 is SNTAGT. The CDR3 nucleotides read TGTGCCAGCAGTGCCCCGACAGGGTCCGGGGCCAACGGCCTGACTTTC. Its translation is CASSAPTGSGANGLTF.

This clone was observed a handful of times. This chain links TRBV5-1 with TRBJ2-5; the D gene is possibly TRBD2 (7 bases). V was clipped by 4 bases and J by 4 bases, with 20 bases between them. The CDR3 is 16 residues long. Germline CDR1 and CDR2: SGHRS and YFSETQ. The CDR3 loop reads CASSPGRGQGLETQYF. As DNA, the CDR3 is TGCGCCAGCAGCCCTGGGCGGGGGCAGGGTTTAGAGACCCAGTACTTC.